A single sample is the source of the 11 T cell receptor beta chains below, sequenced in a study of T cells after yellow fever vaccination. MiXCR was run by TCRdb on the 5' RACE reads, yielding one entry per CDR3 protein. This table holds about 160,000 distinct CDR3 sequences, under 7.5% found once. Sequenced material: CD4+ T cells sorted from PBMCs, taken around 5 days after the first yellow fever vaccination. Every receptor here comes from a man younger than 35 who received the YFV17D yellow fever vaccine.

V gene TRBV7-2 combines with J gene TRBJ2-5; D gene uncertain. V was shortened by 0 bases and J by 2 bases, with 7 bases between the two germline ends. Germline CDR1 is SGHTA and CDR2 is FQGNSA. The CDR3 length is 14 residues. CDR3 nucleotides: TGTGCCAGCAGCTTAGCAATGGGGCAAGAGACCCAGTACTTC. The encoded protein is CASSLAMGQETQYF. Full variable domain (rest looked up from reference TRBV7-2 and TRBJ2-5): GAGVSQSPSNKVTEKGKDVELRCDPISGHTALYWYRQSLGQGLEFLIYFQGNSAPDKSGLPSDRFSAERTGGSVSTLTIQRTQQEDSAVYLCASSLAMGQETQYFGPGTRLLVL.

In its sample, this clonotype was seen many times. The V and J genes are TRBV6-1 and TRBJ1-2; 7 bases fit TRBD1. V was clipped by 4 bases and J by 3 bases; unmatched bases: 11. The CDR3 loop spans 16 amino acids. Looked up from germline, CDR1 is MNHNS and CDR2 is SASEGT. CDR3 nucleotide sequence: TGTGCCAGCAGTGGTGGGGGACAGAGCGGGCACTATGGCTACACCTTC. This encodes CASSGGGQSGHYGYTF.

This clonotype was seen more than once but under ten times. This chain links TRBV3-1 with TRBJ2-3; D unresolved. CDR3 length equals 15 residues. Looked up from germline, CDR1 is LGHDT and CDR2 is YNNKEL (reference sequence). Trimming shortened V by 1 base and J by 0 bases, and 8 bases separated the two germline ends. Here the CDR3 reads CASSQARRSTDTQYF. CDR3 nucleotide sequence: TGTGCCAGCAGCCAAGCCCGACGGAGCACAGATACGCAGTATTTT.

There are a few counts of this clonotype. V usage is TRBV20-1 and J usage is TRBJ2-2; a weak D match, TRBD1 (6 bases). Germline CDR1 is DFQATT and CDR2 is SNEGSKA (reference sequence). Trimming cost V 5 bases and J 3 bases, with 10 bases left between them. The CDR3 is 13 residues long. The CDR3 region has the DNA TGCAGTGCTGGCACAGGGCACACCGGGGAGCTGTTTTTT. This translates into CSAGTGHTGELFF.

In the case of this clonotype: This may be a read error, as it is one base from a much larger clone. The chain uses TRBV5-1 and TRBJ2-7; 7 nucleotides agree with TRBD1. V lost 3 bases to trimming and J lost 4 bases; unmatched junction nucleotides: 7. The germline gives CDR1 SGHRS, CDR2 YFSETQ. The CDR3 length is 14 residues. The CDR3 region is CASSSDRRVYEQYF. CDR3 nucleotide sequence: TGCGCCAGCAGCTCGGACAGGCGAGTGTACGAGCAGTACTTC.

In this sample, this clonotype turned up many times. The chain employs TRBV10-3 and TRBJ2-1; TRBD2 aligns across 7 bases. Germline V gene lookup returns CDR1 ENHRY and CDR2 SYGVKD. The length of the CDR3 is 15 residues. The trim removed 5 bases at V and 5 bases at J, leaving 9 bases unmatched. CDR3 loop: CAISLTSRGDNEQFF. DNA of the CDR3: TGTGCCATCAGTTTGACTAGTCGGGGGGACAATGAGCAGTTCTTC.

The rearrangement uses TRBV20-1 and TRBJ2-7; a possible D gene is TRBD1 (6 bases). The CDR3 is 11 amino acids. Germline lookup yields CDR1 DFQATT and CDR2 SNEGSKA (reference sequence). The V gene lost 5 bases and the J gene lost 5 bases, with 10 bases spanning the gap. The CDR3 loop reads CSAYRVNEQYF. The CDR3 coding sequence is TGCAGTGCTTACAGGGTCAACGAGCAGTACTTC.

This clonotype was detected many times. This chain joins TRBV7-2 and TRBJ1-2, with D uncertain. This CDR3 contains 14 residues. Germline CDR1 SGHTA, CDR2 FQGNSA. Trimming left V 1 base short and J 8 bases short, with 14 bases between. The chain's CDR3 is CASSLVTGREGYTF. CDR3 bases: TGTGCCAGCAGCTTAGTAACCGGGAGAGAAGGCTACACCTTC.

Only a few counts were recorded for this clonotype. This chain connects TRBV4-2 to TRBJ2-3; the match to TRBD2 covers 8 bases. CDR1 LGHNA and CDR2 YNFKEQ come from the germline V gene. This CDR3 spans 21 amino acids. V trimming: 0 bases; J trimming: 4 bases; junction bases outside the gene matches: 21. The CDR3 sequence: CASSQDGTRVAKRGRSDTQYF. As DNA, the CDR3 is TGTGCCAGCAGCCAAGATGGGACCCGGGTAGCGAAGCGGGGGAGATCAGATACGCAGTATTTT.

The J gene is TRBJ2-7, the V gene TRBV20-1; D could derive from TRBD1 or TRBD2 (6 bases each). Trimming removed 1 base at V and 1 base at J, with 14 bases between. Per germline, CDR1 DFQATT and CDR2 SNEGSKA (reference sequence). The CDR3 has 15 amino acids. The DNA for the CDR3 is TGCAGTGCTAGAGGACGGGGGCCCTTATCCTACGAGCAGTACTTC. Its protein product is CSARGRGPLSYEQYF.

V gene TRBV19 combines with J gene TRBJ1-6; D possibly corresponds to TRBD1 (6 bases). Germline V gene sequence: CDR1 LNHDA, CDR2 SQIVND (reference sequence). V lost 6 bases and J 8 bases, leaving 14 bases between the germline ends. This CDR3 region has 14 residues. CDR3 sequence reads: CASRHRVWDSPLHF. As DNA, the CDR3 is TGTGCCAGTAGACACAGGGTCTGGGATTCACCCCTCCACTTT. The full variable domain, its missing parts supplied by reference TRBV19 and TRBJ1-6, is DGGITQSPKYLFRKEGQNVTLSCEQNLNHDAMYWYRQDPGQGLRLIYYSQIVNDFQKGDIAEGYSVSREKKESFPLTVTSAQKNPTAFYLCASRHRVWDSPLHFGNGTRLTVT.